This TCR beta chain was recorded in a study of cytomegalovirus exposure and HLA in healthy donors. Turning to the study itself: When 300 to 400 donors were genotyped, roughly 82% of them were found to fall in the Caucasian-associated ancestry cluster.

Study outcomes and limitations: The majority of CMV-associated TCR beta chains were reported as apparently HLA-restricted in a later analysis. It was reportedly the case that the classifier diagnosed cytomegalovirus status with high specificity and sensitivity.

Worth noting for this clone: Its antigen is unidentified.

Germline CDR1 SGHRS, CDR2 YFSETQ. Trimming cost V 4 bases and J 1 base, with 14 bases left between them. The CDR3 contains 16 residues. With 60 Vbeta and 13 Jbeta primers, the PCR was carried out. Original methodology: In a later analysis, some 10 million of approximately 81 million unique beta chains occurred in at least two donors. Measured with immunoSEQ multiplex PCR; TCRdb has only the in-frame clones, and not every one. The V and J calls and clone size come from that table; D and trimming were worked out from the DNA. The sample yields some 100,000 clones, approximately 77% seen once. The source is a male donor in good health and CMV-seropositive. Sequenced input: PBMCs. This chain uses TRBV5-1 with TRBJ2-2; the D gene is possibly TRBD2 (6 bases). CDR3 region: CASSAATRWNTGELFF. In nucleotides, the CDR3 is TGCGCCAGCAGCGCCGCGACTAGGTGGAACACCGGGGAGCTGTTTTTT. Variable domain in full (rest from reference TRBV5-1 and TRBJ2-2): KAGVTQTPRYLIKTRGQQVTLSCSPISGHRSVSWYQQTPGQGLQFLFEYFSETQRNKGNFPGRFSGRQFSNSRSEMNVSTLELGDSALYLCASSAATRWNTGELFFGEGSRLTVL.